This passage covers 4 T cell receptor beta chains from one sample sequenced in a study of T-cell memory formation after mild COVID-19. Each CDR3 protein is one row after TCRdb ran MiXCR on the 5' RACE reads. The profile shows a few hundred thousand distinct CDR3 sequences, 15% to 20% of them singletons. The sample comprised PBMCs or a T cell subset sorted from them (not recorded which). These receptors were obtained from a young man who had mild COVID-19 (a few samples of this study predate the infection). Cell type and time point are not known.

This clonotype showed up just a few times. This sequence joins TRBV4-2 and TRBJ1-2; D remains ambiguous. CDR3 length: 16 residues. Germline V CDR1 and CDR2: LGHNA, YNFKEQ. V was pared by 0 bases and J by 0 bases, with 11 bases between. The CDR3 DNA sequence: TGTGCCAGCAGCCAAGAACGGGCAGCTACTAACTATGGCTACACCTTC. Protein product: CASSQERAATNYGYTF.

The chain is built from TRBV3-1 and TRBJ2-3, with 8 bases identical to TRBD1. The CDR3 spans 16 residues. V trimming: 0 bases; J trimming: 4 bases; junction bases outside the gene matches: 6. The germline CDR1 and CDR2 sequences are LGHDT and YNNKEL (reference sequence). The CDR3 loop is CASSQEWGTGPDTQYF. The CDR3 DNA reads as TGTGCCAGCAGCCAAGAATGGGGGACAGGACCAGATACGCAGTATTTT.

This clonotype came up once. Relative to the germline gene, one junction end is altered; a read error may explain this. The chain has TRBV18 and TRBJ1-6; D possibly corresponds to TRBD1 (5 bases). Germline CDR1 and CDR2: KGHSH and LQKENI. The CDR3 covers 13 residues. CDR3 coding DNA: TGTGCCAGCTCCGTGTCGGGGGACTCACCCGTCCACTTT. It translates to CASSVSGDSPVHF.

Only a few counts were recorded for this clonotype. V gene TRBV5-5 combines with J gene TRBJ2-1; possibly TRBD2 for D (5 bases). Deletions cut 7 bases from V and 0 bases from J, with 8 bases between. The length of the CDR3 is 13 residues. Germline V lookup: CDR1 SGHKS, CDR2 YYEKEE (reference sequence). CDR3 coding DNA: TGTGCCAGCGATGGGAGCTCCTACAATGAGCAGTTCTTC. Its translation is CASDGSSYNEQFF.